Below, 20 T cell receptor beta chains from the same sample are listed, as sequenced in a study of CD8 T cells in ankylosing spondylitis. Study-wide results and caveats: For ankylosing spondylitis blood, a TCR beta motif of seven to nine highly homologous variants appeared characteristic.

TCRdb re-analysed the 5' RACE reads in MiXCR, keeping a single row per CDR3 protein. The data hold a few hundred thousand distinct CDR3 sequences, with approximately 11% observed a single time. No antigen is known for these receptors. The sequenced sample was blood, either unsorted or a sorted T cell fraction (not recorded which). Receptor source: a male donor with ankylosing spondylitis.

V and J are TRBV2 and TRBJ2-1; weak D call: TRBD2 (5 bases). Germline loops: CDR1 SNHLY, CDR2 FYNNEI. The CDR3 length is 15 residues. V was pared by 7 bases and J by 6 bases, with 19 bases between. CDR3 nucleotide sequence: TGTGCCAGCAAACTATCCCGGGGTACCCCCAATGAGCAGTTCTTC. Translating it yields CASKLSRGTPNEQFF.

This clonotype has more than one count but fewer than ten. J is TRBJ1-1 and V is TRBV4-2; D is unresolved. Trimming removed 1 base from V and 0 bases from J, with 15 bases in between. The CDR3 runs 17 residues. Germline V CDR1 and CDR2: LGHNA, YNFKEQ. CDR3 sequence: CASSQVARSGLNTEAFF. Here the CDR3 DNA reads TGTGCCAGCAGCCAAGTCGCCCGTTCTGGGCTGAACACTGAAGCTTTCTTT.

The gene calls are TRBV20-1 and TRBJ2-3; 16 positions match TRBD2. In germline, CDR1 is DFQATT, CDR2 SNEGSKA (reference sequence). The CDR3 contains 15 residues. Trimming at V came to 6 bases and at J to 4 bases, leaving 4 bases not matched to a gene. For the CDR3, the DNA is TGCAGTGCCTCGGGACTAGCGGGAGGGGCAGATACGCAGTATTTT. This sequence encodes CSASGLAGGADTQYF.

This clonotype was seen at least ten times. The rearrangement uses TRBV15 and TRBJ1-2; TRBD1 matches at 7 bases. V lost 3 bases and J lost 4; bases outside the gene matches: 8. Germline lookup yields CDR1 LNHNV and CDR2 YYDKDF (reference sequence). The CDR3 totals 15 residues. CDR3 DNA sequence: TGTGCCACCAGCAGGGGACAGACTGGGTCCTATGGCTACACCTTC. This encodes CATSRGQTGSYGYTF. Full variable domain (remainder filled in from reference TRBV15 and TRBJ1-2): DAMVIQNPRYQVTQFGKPVTLSCSQTLNHNVMYWYQQKSSQAPKLLFHYYDKDFNNEADTPDNFQSRRPNTSFCFLDIRSPGLGDTAMYLCATSRGQTGSYGYTFGSGTRLTVV.

The chain couples TRBV7-9 to TRBJ1-1; TRBD1 is a possible D gene (5 bases). V was trimmed by 1 base and J by 4 bases, leaving 7 bases between them. This CDR3 region has 13 residues. Looked up from germline, CDR1 is SEHNR and CDR2 is FQNEAQ (reference sequence). The CDR3 DNA is TGTGCCAGCAGCTTAGACAGGACCACTGAAGCTTTCTTT. Translation gives CASSLDRTTEAFF.

A few counts support this clonotype. V is TRBV25-1 and J is TRBJ1-2; D call uncertain. In germline, CDR1 is MGHDK, CDR2 SYGVNS. The V gene lost 3 bases and the J gene lost 4 bases, with 9 bases spanning the gap. The CDR3 loop spans 13 amino acids. As DNA, the CDR3 is TGTGCCAGCAGTGATAAGGGCAGCTATGGCTACACCTTC. It translates to CASSDKGSYGYTF.

On this clonotype itself: The germline gene is not matched at one end of the junction; a read error may be the cause. This sequence joins TRBV27 and TRBJ2-1, with D perhaps assigned TRBD1 or TRBD2 (6 bases each). The CDR3 runs 15 residues. Germline V gives CDR1 MNHEY, CDR2 SMNVEV (reference sequence). CDR3 DNA sequence: TGTGCCAGCAGTTCACCGGGACTGACAGGCAATGAGCAGATCTTC. Amino acid sequence: CASSSPGLTGNEQIF.

The chain carries TRBV10-3 and TRBJ1-1; no definite D call. Germline lookup yields CDR1 ENHRY and CDR2 SYGVKD. V was clipped by 0 bases and J by 0 bases, with 8 bases between them. The length of the CDR3 is 15 residues. CDR3 sequence reads: CAISESPGMNTEAFF. CDR3 DNA sequence: TGTGCCATCAGTGAGTCGCCGGGGATGAACACTGAAGCTTTCTTT.

The chain carries TRBV7-2 and TRBJ2-4, with a weak D call TRBD2 (6 bases). The ends were cut back, 4 bases at V and 7 bases at J, with 11 bases in the middle. This CDR3 has 13 residues. From germline, CDR1 is SGHTA and CDR2 FQGNSA. The CDR3, as DNA: TGTGCCAGCAGCTCCAGCGGGCTGAACATTCAGTACTTC. This encodes CASSSSGLNIQYF.

This clonotype was recorded a few times. This sequence joins TRBV12-3 or TRBV12-4 and TRBJ2-7, with unresolved D. V was pared by 5 bases and J by 0 bases, with 14 bases between. The CDR3 runs 15 residues. The CDR3 DNA reads as TGTGCCAGCAGTGAGTACCCAGCTTCCTCCTACGAGCAGTACTTC. As protein: CASSEYPASSYEQYF.

The gene calls are TRBV12-3 or TRBV12-4 and TRBJ1-2, with D unresolved. The ends were cut back, 6 bases at V and 7 bases at J, with 12 bases in the middle. The CDR3 length is 12 residues. The CDR3 DNA is TGTGCCAGCAGCCCATGGGCCGGTGGCTACACCTTC. Translation: CASSPWAGGYTF.

The CDR3 region is CSAEGLAETTDTQYF. CDR3 in DNA: TGCAGTGCCGAGGGACTAGCGGAGACCACAGATACGCAGTATTTT. The V gene is TRBV20-1, the J gene TRBJ2-3; 11 bases agree with TRBD2. V dropped 6 bases and J dropped 2; count of bases not matched to a gene: 7. This CDR3 is 15 amino acids long. CDR1 and CDR2 from the germline V gene are DFQATT and SNEGSKA (reference sequence).

This clonotype was seen a few times. V is TRBV6-5 and J is TRBJ2-1; D remains unclear. V was shortened by 4 bases and J by 12 bases, with 13 bases between the two germline ends. CDR3 size: 12 residues. Germline lookup yields CDR1 MNHEY and CDR2 SVGAGI. DNA for the CDR3: TGTGCCAGCAGTTCACCTTCCATATCGCAGTTCTTC. Translating it yields CASSSPSISQFF.

J is TRBJ1-2 and V is TRBV27; D might be TRBD1 (6 bases). Germline V gives CDR1 MNHEY, CDR2 SMNVEV (reference sequence). The V and J ends lost 2 bases and 7 bases respectively, with 14 bases between them. This CDR3 is built from 14 residues. The CDR3 loop reads CASSLMGGSRGYTF. The DNA for the CDR3 is TGTGCCAGCAGTTTAATGGGGGGCTCACGTGGCTACACCTTC.

The chain uses TRBV24-1 and TRBJ2-1; 14 bases line up with TRBD2. The V and J ends lost 5 bases and 5 bases, in that order; junction bases with no gene match: 7. Germline-derived CDR1 and CDR2 are KGHDR and SFDVKD. The CDR3 is 17 residues long. The CDR3 loop reads CATSARLAGGLHNEQFF. CDR3 coding DNA: TGTGCCACCAGTGCCCGACTAGCGGGAGGGCTCCACAATGAGCAGTTCTTC.

This clonotype was observed a few times. V is TRBV24-1 and J is TRBJ2-2; the D is unclear. The CDR3 loop spans 15 amino acids. CDR1 is KGHDR and CDR2 is SFDVKD in the germline V gene. V lost 7 bases and J lost 0, with 11 bases in between. The CDR3 DNA reads as TGTGCCACCAGCAACGACTTAGCGAACACCGGGGAGCTGTTTTTT. The encoded protein is CATSNDLANTGELFF.

V usage is TRBV13 and J usage is TRBJ2-1; D gene ambiguous. The CDR3 covers 12 residues. V was trimmed by 5 bases and J by 9 bases, leaving 11 bases between them. Looked up from germline, CDR1 is PRHDT and CDR2 is FYEKMQ (reference sequence). The CDR3 nucleotides read TGTGCCAGCAGCCCCCGAAGGGTTGAGCAGTTCTTC. It codes for CASSPRRVEQFF. Combining the CDR3 with reference TRBV13 and TRBJ2-1 gives the whole variable domain AAGVIQSPRHLIKEKRETATLKCYPIPRHDTVYWYQQGPGQDPQFLISFYEKMQSDKGSIPDRFSAQQFSDYHSELNMSSLELGDSALYFCASSPRRVEQFFGPGTRLTVL.

The genes are TRBV11-2 and TRBJ1-6; unclear D gene. CDR1 and CDR2 from the germline V gene are SGHAT and FQNNGV. CDR3 length equals 15 residues. The germline V and J ends were trimmed by 2 bases and 2 bases, with 7 bases remaining between them. CDR3 sequence reads: CASSLRQAYNSPLHF. In DNA, the CDR3 is TGTGCCAGCAGCTTAAGGCAGGCCTATAATTCACCCCTCCACTTT.

The chain recombines TRBV7-2 with TRBJ2-5; maybe TRBD2 (5 bases). Germline CDR1 reads SGHTA; CDR2 reads FQGNSA. CDR3 length: 14 amino acids. The ends were cut back, 3 bases at V and 3 bases at J, with 11 bases in the middle. The CDR3 sequence is CASSFVMGEETQYF. The CDR3, as DNA: TGTGCCAGCAGCTTTGTAATGGGAGAAGAGACCCAGTACTTC.

The rearrangement links TRBV9 to TRBJ2-1; D may correspond to TRBD1 or TRBD2 (6 bases each). This CDR3 region has 17 residues. CDR1 is SGDLS and CDR2 is YYNGEE in the germline V gene. Trimming took 0 bases from V and 0 from J, leaving 13 bases between them. The CDR3 here is CASSVGGGPSSYNEQFF. The CDR3 bases are TGTGCCAGCAGCGTAGGAGGGGGGCCGAGCTCCTACAATGAGCAGTTCTTC.